The rows below give T cell receptor beta chains drawn from one sample of a study of human T cells and chemical hapten exposure. One entry per CDR3 protein results from TCRdb running MiXCR on the RACE reads. The data show 65,000 or so distinct CDR3 sequences, with around 6.1% seen just once and roughly 3.4% held by the top ten. The sequenced sample consisted of whole blood. These receptor sequences come from a female donor in good health. Some clones in this sample may be carry-over from other donors' samples. CDR3s include the opening cysteine and the closing phenylalanine or tryptophan. Each record gives: clone size, J gene, D gene, V gene, CDR3 protein, CDR3 DNA. The D gene is left open where the match is weak. Rows give clone size only sometimes, using once, few, many, or a class for an expanded clone.

size: .
J: TRBJ2-7
D: TRBD2
V: TRBV20-1
CDR3: CSARTSGRNEQYF
DNA: TGCAGTGCTCGGACTAGCGGGAGGAACGAGCAGTACTTC

size: many
J: TRBJ2-3
D: .
V: TRBV6-6
CDR3: CASSYPEHTDTQYF
DNA: TGTGCCAGCAGTTACCCCGAACACACAGATACGCAGTATTTT

size: few
J: TRBJ1-2
D: .
V: TRBV12-3/TRBV12-4
CDR3: CASTLPGRAYGYTF
DNA: TGTGCCAGCACCTTACCCGGACGGGCCTATGGCTACACCTTC

size: many
J: TRBJ2-2
D: TRBD2
V: TRBV2
CDR3: CASSLGRGEYTGELFF
DNA: TGTGCCAGCAGTTTGGGACGGGGGGAGTACACCGGGGAGCTGTTTTTT

size: many
J: TRBJ2-1
D: .
V: TRBV28
CDR3: CASSFRSNEQFF
DNA: TGTGCCAGCAGTTTTCGGTCCAATGAGCAGTTCTTC

size: many
J: TRBJ1-1
D: TRBD1
V: TRBV29-1
CDR3: CSGEDRRGDTEAFF
DNA: TGCAGCGGGGAGGACAGGAGAGGGGACACTGAAGCTTTCTTT

size: .
J: TRBJ2-3
D: TRBD2
V: TRBV5-6
CDR3: CASSLASSGASTDTQYF
DNA: TGTGCCAGCAGCTTGGCCTCAAGCGGGGCCAGCACAGATACGCAGTATTTT

size: .
J: TRBJ2-3
D: .
V: TRBV27
CDR3: CASSSPGTTSTDTQYF
DNA: TGTGCCAGCAGTTCGCCCGGGACCACTAGCACAGATACGCAGTATTTT

size: .
J: TRBJ1-2
D: TRBD1
V: TRBV7-9
CDR3: CARSLRQGTNYGYTF
DNA: TGTGCCAGAAGCTTACGACAGGGTACTAACTATGGCTACACCTTC

size: many
J: TRBJ2-1
D: TRBD2
V: TRBV10-3
CDR3: CAINAGLAGVDEQFF
DNA: TGTGCCATCAACGCGGGACTAGCGGGAGTTGATGAGCAGTTCTTC

size: .
J: TRBJ2-6
D: TRBD2
V: TRBV10-3
CDR3: CAISEFGGSQSAGANVLTF
DNA: TGTGCCATCAGTGAGTTTGGCGGGAGCCAATCCGCAGGGGCCAACGTCCTGACTTTC

size: .
J: TRBJ1-5
D: .
V: TRBV5-1
CDR3: CASSLAGGQPQHF
DNA: TGCGCCAGCAGCTTGGCTGGGGGGCAGCCCCAGCATTTT

size: many
J: TRBJ1-2
D: .
V: TRBV12-3/TRBV12-4
CDR3: CASSLGRQLYGYTF
DNA: TGTGCCAGCAGTTTAGGGCGACAGCTCTATGGCTACACCTTC

size: many
J: TRBJ2-7
D: .
V: TRBV5-1
CDR3: CASSSELSGLYEQYF
DNA: TGCGCCAGCAGCTCAGAACTAAGCGGGCTCTACGAGCAGTACTTC

size: many
J: TRBJ2-4
D: TRBD2
V: TRBV29-1
CDR3: CSAKTGRLANIQYF
DNA: TGCAGCGCTAAGACGGGGAGACTAGCAAACATTCAGTACTTC

size: many
J: TRBJ2-6
D: .
V: TRBV28
CDR3: CASSSSAPGANVLTF
DNA: TGTGCCAGCAGTTCATCCGCCCCTGGGGCCAACGTCCTGACTTTC

size: .
J: TRBJ2-7
D: .
V: TRBV9
CDR3: CASSVGDGSYEQYF
DNA: TGTGCCAGCAGCGTAGGGGACGGCTCCTACGAGCAGTACTTC

size: .
J: TRBJ1-5
D: .
V: TRBV5-6
CDR3: CASSLGLAGPQPQHF
DNA: TGTGCCAGCAGCTTGGGGTTGGCGGGGCCTCAGCCCCAGCATTTT

size: few
J: TRBJ2-7
D: .
V: TRBV12-3/TRBV12-4
CDR3: CASSLSHSYEQYF
DNA: TGTGCCAGCAGTTTATCCCACAGCTACGAGCAGTACTTC

size: few
J: TRBJ2-7
D: .
V: TRBV9
CDR3: CASSVGVGGATTYEQYF
DNA: TGTGCCAGCAGCGTAGGGGTTGGGGGCGCAACAACCTACGAGCAGTACTTC

size: many
J: TRBJ1-1
D: .
V: TRBV12-3/TRBV12-4
CDR3: CASLDSPGTEAFF
DNA: TGTGCCAGCTTAGACTCCCCTGGTACTGAAGCTTTCTTT

size: few
J: TRBJ2-7
D: .
V: TRBV14
CDR3: CASSQESGTSYEQYF
DNA: TGTGCCAGCAGCCAAGAATCTGGGACAAGCTACGAGCAGTACTTC

size: few
J: TRBJ2-2
D: TRBD1
V: TRBV20-1
CDR3: CSARVGQGGTGELFF
DNA: TGCAGTGCTAGAGTCGGACAGGGGGGGACCGGGGAGCTGTTTTTT

size: few
J: TRBJ1-5
D: TRBD1
V: TRBV6-2/TRBV6-3
CDR3: CASSYPRDRYNQPQHF
DNA: TGTGCCAGCAGTTATCCCCGGGACAGATACAATCAGCCCCAGCATTTT

size: many
J: TRBJ2-3
D: .
V: TRBV4-3
CDR3: CASSQDFPVSTDTQYF
DNA: TGCGCCAGCAGCCAAGATTTCCCAGTGAGCACAGATACGCAGTATTTT

size: many
J: TRBJ1-2
D: TRBD1
V: TRBV7-2
CDR3: CASSLPGQGPYGYTF
DNA: TGTGCCAGCAGCCTGCCGGGACAGGGGCCCTATGGCTACACCTTC

size: many
J: TRBJ2-3
D: TRBD2
V: TRBV6-2/TRBV6-3
CDR3: CASSYSQTSSTQYF
DNA: TGTGCCAGCAGTTACTCCCAGACTAGCAGTACGCAGTATTTT

size: many
J: TRBJ1-1
D: .
V: TRBV15
CDR3: CATRDPGNTEAFF
DNA: TGTGCCACCCGGGACCCAGGGAACACTGAAGCTTTCTTT

size: many
J: TRBJ2-5
D: .
V: TRBV28
CDR3: CATQFGETQYF
DNA: TGTGCCACCCAGTTTGGAGAGACCCAGTACTTC